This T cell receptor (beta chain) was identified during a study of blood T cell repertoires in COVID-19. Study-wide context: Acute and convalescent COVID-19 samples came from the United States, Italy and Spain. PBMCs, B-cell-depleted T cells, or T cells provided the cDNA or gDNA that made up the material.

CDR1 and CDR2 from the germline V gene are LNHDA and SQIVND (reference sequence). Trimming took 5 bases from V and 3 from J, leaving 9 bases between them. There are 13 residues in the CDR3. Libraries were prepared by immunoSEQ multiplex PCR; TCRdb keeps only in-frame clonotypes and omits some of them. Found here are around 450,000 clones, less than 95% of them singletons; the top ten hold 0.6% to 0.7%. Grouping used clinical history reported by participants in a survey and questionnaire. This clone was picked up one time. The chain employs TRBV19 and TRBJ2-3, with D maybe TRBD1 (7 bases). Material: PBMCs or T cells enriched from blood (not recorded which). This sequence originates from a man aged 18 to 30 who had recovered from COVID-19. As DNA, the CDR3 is TGTGCCAGTAGTGCGGGACAGACAGATACGCAGTATTTT. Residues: CASSAGQTDTQYF.